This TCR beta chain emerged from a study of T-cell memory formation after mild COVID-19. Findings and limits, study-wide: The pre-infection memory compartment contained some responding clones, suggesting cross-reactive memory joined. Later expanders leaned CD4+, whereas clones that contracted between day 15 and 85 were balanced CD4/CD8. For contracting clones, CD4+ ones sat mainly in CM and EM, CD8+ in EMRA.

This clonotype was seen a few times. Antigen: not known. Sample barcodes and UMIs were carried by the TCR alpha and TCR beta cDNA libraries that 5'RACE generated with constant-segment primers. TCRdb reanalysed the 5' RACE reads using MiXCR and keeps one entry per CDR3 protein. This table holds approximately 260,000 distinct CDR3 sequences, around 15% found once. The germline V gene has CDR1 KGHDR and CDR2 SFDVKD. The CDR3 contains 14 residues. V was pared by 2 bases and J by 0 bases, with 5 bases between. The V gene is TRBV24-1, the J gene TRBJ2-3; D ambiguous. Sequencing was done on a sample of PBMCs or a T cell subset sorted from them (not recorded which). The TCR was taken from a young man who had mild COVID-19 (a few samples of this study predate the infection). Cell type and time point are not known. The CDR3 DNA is TGTGCCACCAGTGATTGGGTCAGCACAGATACGCAGTATTTT. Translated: CATSDWVSTDTQYF.